Shown below are 8 T cell receptor beta chains from a single sample sequenced in a study of T-cell memory formation after mild COVID-19. TCRdb used MiXCR to reprocess the 5' RACE reads, holding one entry per CDR3 protein. In the table there are roughly 180,000 distinct CDR3 sequences, 9.5% to 13% of which are singletons. What was sequenced was PBMCs or a T cell subset sorted from them (not recorded which). All receptors come from a man between 18 and 29 years old who had mild COVID-19 (a few samples of this study predate the infection). Cell type and time point are not known.

J is TRBJ1-5 and V is TRBV4-1; no clear D. In germline, CDR1 is MGHRA, CDR2 YSYEKL. Trimming left V 0 bases short and J 3 bases short, with 15 bases between. The CDR3 is made up of 17 amino acids. The CDR3 protein is CASSQEFRQNYNQPQHF. DNA for the CDR3: TGCGCCAGCAGCCAAGAATTTAGGCAGAACTACAATCAGCCCCAGCATTTT.

This clonotype was observed a handful of times. The J gene is TRBJ1-2, the V gene TRBV15; D perhaps matches TRBD1 (5 bases). Germline CDR1 and CDR2: LNHNV and YYDKDF (reference sequence). The V and J ends lost 0 bases and 8 bases respectively, with 13 bases between them. This CDR3 spans 14 amino acids. CDR3 in amino acids: CATSRDKGKGGYTF. CDR3 coding DNA: TGTGCCACCAGCAGAGATAAGGGGAAAGGAGGCTACACCTTC.

This clonotype was seen a handful of times. V and J are TRBV7-9 and TRBJ2-1, with TRBD1 as a possible D gene (6 bases). The ends were cut back, 5 bases at V and 8 bases at J, with 16 bases in the middle. Germline V CDR1 and CDR2: SEHNR, FQNEAQ (reference sequence). The CDR3 has 14 residues. As DNA, the CDR3 is TGTGCCAGCAGCGTCCCACCTAACAGGGATGAGCAGTTCTTC. Translated, it gives CASSVPPNRDEQFF. Filled out from reference TRBV7-9 and TRBJ2-1, the complete variable domain reads DTGVSQNPRHKITKRGQNVTFRCDPISEHNRLYWYRQTLGQGPEFLTYFQNEAQLEKSRLLSDRFSAERPKGSFSTLEIQRTEQGDSAMYLCASSVPPNRDEQFFGPGTRLTVL.

This clonotype was seen a few times. CDR3 amino acids: CASSIGAGRAGQPQHF. The CDR3 DNA reads TGTGCCAGTAGTATAGGAGCAGGCAGGGCGGGTCAGCCCCAGCATTTT. V and J are TRBV19 and TRBJ1-5, with a weak D call TRBD1 (5 bases). This CDR3 is 16 amino acids long. Trimming shortened V by 1 base and J by 6 bases, and 16 bases separated the two germline ends. From germline, CDR1 is LNHDA and CDR2 SQIVND (reference sequence).

J is TRBJ2-7 and V is TRBV27; possible D gene TRBD1, 6 bases. The germline CDR1 and CDR2 sequences are MNHEY and SMNVEV (reference sequence). Trimming pared 9 bases from V and 3 bases from J, leaving 18 bases between. This CDR3 comprises 14 residues. In DNA form, the CDR3 reads TGTGCCAGTCCCCGCCCAGGCAGGGGCTACGAGCAGTACTTC. This encodes CASPRPGRGYEQYF.

In its sample, this clonotype was seen many times. CDR3 region: CASSFAGSPDTQYF. The CDR3 bases are TGTGCCAGCAGTTTCGCGGGGTCCCCAGATACGCAGTATTTT. The rearrangement joins TRBV12-3 or TRBV12-4 to TRBJ2-3; TRBD2 might be the D (6 bases). V was clipped by 3 bases and J by 4 bases, with 11 bases between them. The CDR3 totals 14 residues.

The rearrangement joins TRBV6-1 to TRBJ1-2; no firm D call. CDR3 length: 14 residues. V was trimmed by 2 bases and J by 7 bases, leaving 14 bases between them. Germline V CDR1 and CDR2: MNHNS, SASEGT. The CDR3, as DNA: TGTGCCAGCAGTGAATGGGGAGGGAAAAGTGGCTACACCTTC. Its protein product is CASSEWGGKSGYTF.

This clonotype has only a few counts. The chain recombines TRBV20-1 with TRBJ2-4; TRBD2 aligns across 12 bases. The CDR3 extends over 17 amino acids. Germline trimming cut 5 bases from V and 3 bases from J; bases unmatched to any gene: 11. CDR1 and CDR2 (germline): DFQATT, SNEGSKA (reference sequence). DNA of the CDR3: TGCAGTGCTTCACTACTAGCGGGGGGCCGGAACAAAAACATTCAGTACTTC. It translates to CSASLLAGGRNKNIQYF.